Shown below are 26 T cell receptor beta chains from a single sample sequenced in a study of T cell responses to AZD1222 COVID-19 vaccine. Libraries were prepared by immunoSEQ multiplex PCR; TCRdb keeps only in-frame clonotypes and omits some of them. The sample carries some 120,000 clones, around 88% recorded once. The sequenced sample was peripheral blood, obtained on day 0 of MenACWY control vaccination. The source of these receptors is an adult in good health.

CDR3 sequence: CASSSLDSGEQFF. The CDR3 coding sequence is TGTGCCAGCAGCTCACTAGACTCTGGTGAGCAGTTCTTC. This chain uses TRBV7-3 with TRBJ2-1; D possibly corresponds to TRBD2 (5 bases). This CDR3 spans 13 amino acids. V shed 4 bases and J shed 9 bases, with 13 bases lying between them. The germline CDR1 and CDR2 sequences are SGHTA and FQGTGA.

As DNA, the CDR3 is TGTGCCAGCAGCTTATTGGCAGGGCGGACTTATCGGAACAATGAGCAGTTCTTC. Its protein product is CASSLLAGRTYRNNEQFF. The V call is TRBV7-8, the J call TRBJ2-1, with D perhaps given as TRBD1 or TRBD2 (5 bases each). The V end was cut by 2 bases, the J end by 5 bases, with 22 bases between. Germline CDR1 and CDR2: SGHVS and FQNEAQ. This CDR3 has 18 residues.

This chain links TRBV7-3 with TRBJ1-6, with a weak D call TRBD1 (5 bases). V lost 6 bases, J lost 9 bases, and 18 bases lay in between. CDR1 SGHTA and CDR2 FQGTGA come from the germline V gene. This CDR3 is built from 15 residues. CDR3 nucleotide sequence: TGTGCCAGCAGTAGCCGTGGAGGGGAGGGTTCACCCCTCCACTTT. It is translated as CASSSRGGEGSPLHF.

The genes are TRBV30 and TRBJ1-2; no definite D call. The CDR3 contains 12 residues. Trimming stripped 0 bases from V and 6 bases from J, with 8 bases between. Germline assignment: CDR1 GTSNPN and CDR2 SVGIG (reference sequence). Here the CDR3 reads CAWSVGSHGYTF. In nucleotides, the CDR3 is TGTGCCTGGAGTGTGGGCAGTCATGGCTACACCTTC.

This chain uses TRBV5-1 with TRBJ2-3; D might be TRBD2 (5 bases). Per germline, CDR1 SGHRS and CDR2 YFSETQ. This CDR3 contains 15 residues. V lost 3 bases, J lost 9 bases, and 20 bases lay in between. The CDR3 here is CASSSLPSSSLTQYF. The CDR3 bases are TGCGCCAGCAGCTCCCTTCCCTCTAGCAGCTTAACGCAGTATTTT.

The V gene is TRBV6-2 or TRBV6-3, the J gene TRBJ2-7; D is unresolved. V was shortened by 2 bases and J by 0 bases, with 14 bases between the two germline ends. CDR1 is MNHEY and CDR2 is SVGEGT in the germline V gene. This CDR3 spans 16 amino acids. CDR3 bases: TGTGCCAGCAGTTACCCTGACACACTCTACTCCTACGAGCAGTACTTC. Protein product: CASSYPDTLYSYEQYF.

This sequence joins TRBV29-1 and TRBJ2-1; tentative D call: TRBD1 (5 bases). Germline CDR1 is SQVTM and CDR2 is ANQGSEA. V lost 4 bases and J 7 bases, leaving 11 bases between the germline ends. This CDR3 spans 12 amino acids. The CDR3 region has the DNA TGCAGCGTTGCAGGGTTGGGAAATGAGCAGTTCTTC. This codes for CSVAGLGNEQFF.

This clone has only one observation. The CDR3 DNA reads as TGTGCCAGCAGCTTCGGGACTAGCGAGAGCACAGATACGCAGTATTTT. This gives the protein CASSFGTSESTDTQYF. The chain recombines TRBV7-9 with TRBJ2-3; TRBD2 matches at 10 bases. The germline V gene encodes CDR1 SEHNR and CDR2 FQNEAQ (reference sequence). This CDR3 is built from 16 residues. Trimming took 3 bases from V and 0 from J; bases not matched to a gene: 3. The full variable domain, rest sourced from reference TRBV7-9 and TRBJ2-3, is DTGVSQNPRHKITKRGQNVTFRCDPISEHNRLYWYRQTLGQGPEFLTYFQNEAQLEKSRLLSDRFSAERPKGSFSTLEIQRTEQGDSAMYLCASSFGTSESTDTQYFGPGTRLTVL.

The chain is built from TRBV6-5 and TRBJ1-2; D not certain. Germline CDR1 and CDR2: MNHEY and SVGAGI. Deletions cut 7 bases from V and 4 bases from J, with 16 bases between. The CDR3 is 14 amino acids. CDR3 bases: TGTGCCAGCACCAAGAACGGGGTGGGCTATGGCTACACCTTC. It specifies CASTKNGVGYGYTF.

The rearrangement uses TRBV9 and TRBJ2-3; 11 nucleotides agree with TRBD2. The CDR3 loop spans 15 amino acids. Per germline, CDR1 SGDLS and CDR2 YYNGEE. After removal of 2 bases from V and 6 bases from J, the junction contained 5 bases not matched to a gene. This chain's CDR3 is CASSVLAGGMDTQYF. CDR3 sequence (DNA): TGTGCCAGCAGCGTCCTAGCGGGAGGTATGGATACGCAGTATTTT. Full variable domain (outside the CDR3, taken from reference TRBV9 and TRBJ2-3): DSGVTQTPKHLITATGQRVTLRCSPRSGDLSVYWYQQSLDQGLQFLIQYYNGEERAKGNILERFSAQQFPDLHSELNLSSLELGDSALYFCASSVLAGGMDTQYFGPGTRLTVL.

This clone occurred once. The chain is built from TRBV5-4 and TRBJ1-5; a possible D gene is TRBD1 (5 bases). Trimming left V 4 bases short and J 3 bases short, with 14 bases between. CDR1 and CDR2 (germline): SGHNT, YYREEE (reference sequence). CDR3 length: 15 amino acids. The CDR3 nucleotides read TGTGCCAGCAGCGCGGGACCCGTCATCAATCAGCCCCAGCATTTT. It specifies CASSAGPVINQPQHF.

This clone was seen more than once but under ten times. The V and J genes are TRBV4-1 and TRBJ2-7; 8 nucleotides align to TRBD2. Germline-derived CDR1 and CDR2 are MGHRA and YSYEKL. The CDR3 totals 16 residues. V dropped 0 bases and J dropped 2; count of bases not matched to a gene: 6. The chain's CDR3 is CASSQDLGSGAYEQYF. The CDR3 bases are TGCGCCAGCAGCCAAGATCTGGGTAGCGGGGCCTACGAGCAGTACTTC.

This chain joins TRBV5-6 and TRBJ1-4, with a possible D match to TRBD1 (6 bases). Deletions cut 1 base from V and 8 bases from J, with 12 bases between. This CDR3 region has 14 residues. CDR1 and CDR2 from the germline V gene are SGHDT and YYEEEE. The CDR3 bases are TGTGCCAGCAGCTTGACAGGGCCGACGGAAAAACTGTTTTTT. Translated: CASSLTGPTEKLFF.

The chain couples TRBV6-5 to TRBJ1-1; 8 positions match TRBD1. This CDR3 comprises 16 residues. CDR1 is MNHEY, CDR2 SVGAGI, per germline. J lost 1 base, V lost 4 bases, and 8 bases had no gene match. The CDR3, as DNA: TGTGCCAGCAGTTTGGGCCGCGGGACAGGGAACACTGAAGCTTTCTTT. This codes for CASSLGRGTGNTEAFF.

The gene calls are TRBV4-3 and TRBJ2-7; 13 bases map to TRBD2. The CDR3 is 14 amino acids. The V gene end was trimmed by 0 bases and the J gene end by 11 bases; junction bases not matched to a gene: 4. The V gene's germline CDR1 is LGHNA and CDR2 YSLEER. The CDR3 spells CASSQDWGTSGEYF. DNA for the CDR3: TGCGCCAGCAGCCAAGATTGGGGGACTAGCGGGGAGTACTTC.

The CDR3 loop reads CASSLGGHPGELFF. CDR3 nucleotides: TGTGCCAGCAGCTTAGGTGGGCATCCCGGGGAGCTGTTTTTT. The rearrangement uses TRBV11-3 and TRBJ2-2; D is unresolved. The CDR3 loop spans 14 amino acids. V lost 1 base to trimming and J lost 6 bases, with 9 bases between them. From germline, CDR1 is SGHNT and CDR2 YENEEA.

This rearrangement joins TRBV5-1 to TRBJ2-5; D possibly uses TRBD1 or TRBD2 (6 bases each). In germline, CDR1 is SGHRS, CDR2 YFSETQ. The CDR3 contains 14 residues. V was clipped by 3 bases and J by 5 bases, with 14 bases between them. As DNA, the CDR3 is TGCGCCAGCAGCTCGCTAGGGGGGCGGGAGACCCAGTACTTC. Its translation is CASSSLGGRETQYF.

The V call is TRBV7-8, the J call TRBJ2-2, with D possibly TRBD1 on 5 matching bases. Trimming took off 0 bases at V and 2 bases at J, with 10 bases between the two ends. Germline-derived CDR1 and CDR2 are SGHVS and FQNEAQ. The CDR3 is made up of 16 amino acids. The CDR3, as DNA: TGTGCCAGCAGCTTAGCGGGGCATCTAAACACCGGGGAGCTGTTTTTT. Protein product: CASSLAGHLNTGELFF.

This sequence joins TRBV5-1 and TRBJ2-1; 9 nucleotides match TRBD1. The CDR3 is 20 amino acids. With V trimmed by 4 bases and J by 8 bases, 25 bases remained unmatched. Germline CDR1 SGHRS, CDR2 YFSETQ. The CDR3 coding sequence is TGCGCCAGCAGCCTCAGGGCCAAGGCCGGGACAGGGAGAGGGGTGGATGAGCAGTTCTTC. Protein: CASSLRAKAGTGRGVDEQFF.

V usage is TRBV4-3 and J usage is TRBJ1-1; a weak D match, TRBD1 (6 bases). This CDR3 comprises 15 residues. Trimming took 3 bases from V and 5 from J, leaving 16 bases between them. Per germline, CDR1 LGHNA and CDR2 YSLEER. CDR3 region: CASSQGGARVTEAFF. CDR3 nucleotides: TGCGCCAGCAGCCAGGGGGGGGCCAGGGTTACTGAAGCTTTCTTT.

The chain employs TRBV7-9 and TRBJ2-1; the match to TRBD1 covers 8 bases. With V trimmed by 0 bases and J by 6 bases, 7 bases remained unmatched. Germline-derived CDR1 and CDR2 are SEHNR and FQNEAQ (reference sequence). CDR3 length: 16 residues. The CDR3 DNA reads TGTGCCAGCAGCTTAGCCGGTGGACAGGGCCCCAATGAGCAGTTCTTC. Translating gives CASSLAGGQGPNEQFF.

J is TRBJ2-3 and V is TRBV5-5; 13 positions match TRBD2. V lost 4 bases to trimming and J lost 4 bases; unmatched junction nucleotides: 9. Germline values: CDR1 SGHKS, CDR2 YYEKEE (reference sequence). This CDR3 has 17 residues. The CDR3: CASSARTSGSTSDTQYF. The CDR3 DNA reads as TGTGCCAGCAGCGCCCGGACTAGCGGGAGTACCTCAGATACGCAGTATTTT.

J is TRBJ1-5 and V is TRBV28; D uncertain. CDR1 and CDR2 from the germline V gene are MDHEN and SYDVKM. The CDR3 has 12 amino acids. Trimming cost V 4 bases and J 7 bases, with 8 bases left between them. The CDR3 reads CASSSGSQPQHF. The CDR3 DNA reads as TGTGCCAGCAGTTCGGGGAGCCAGCCCCAGCATTTT. Supplemented by reference TRBV28 and TRBJ1-5, the full variable domain reads DVKVTQSSRYLVKRTGEKVFLECVQDMDHENMFWYRQDPGLGLRLIYFSYDVKMKEKGDIPEGYSVSREKKERFSLILESASTNQTSMYLCASSSGSQPQHFGDGTRLSIL.

This sequence joins TRBV9 and TRBJ2-2; D call uncertain. The CDR3 extends over 15 amino acids. Germline V gene data show CDR1 as SGDLS and CDR2 as YYNGEE. With 2 bases removed from V and 0 bases from J, the gap between germline ends came to 8 bases. The DNA for the CDR3 is TGTGCCAGCAGCGTGCGACTCGCGAACACCGGGGAGCTGTTTTTT. Encoded protein: CASSVRLANTGELFF.

The chain couples TRBV11-2 to TRBJ2-3, with D tentatively TRBD1 (6 bases). Trimming removed 0 bases at V and 2 bases at J, with 9 bases between. The CDR3 sequence is 15 residues long. Germline lookup yields CDR1 SGHAT and CDR2 FQNNGV. The CDR3 DNA follows: TGTGCCAGCAGCTTAGAACAGGGACCCACAGATACGCAGTATTTT. Translated, it gives CASSLEQGPTDTQYF.

The chain recombines TRBV19 with TRBJ2-5; 10 bases are a match to TRBD2. The CDR3 consists of 16 residues. Germline-derived CDR1 and CDR2 are LNHDA and SQIVND (reference sequence). V dropped 3 bases and J dropped 2; count of bases not matched to a gene: 6. The CDR3 is CASSISASGGQETQYF. DNA of the CDR3: TGTGCCAGTAGTATTTCGGCTAGCGGGGGACAAGAGACCCAGTACTTC.